This T cell receptor beta chain was profiled in a study of shared clonotypes between healthy human individuals. For every subset, genomic DNA was evenly distributed across several immunoSEQ plates. As originally analysed: For the immunoSEQ data, sequences were junction-only without quality scores, so filtering differed. Only in-frame clones appear in the TCRdb table, and some are missing; sequencing was by immunoSEQ multiplex PCR. V, J and clone size reflect that table, while D and trimming were determined from the DNA. This table has 450,000 to 500,000 clones, around four fifths appearing once. With 2 bases clipped from V and 8 bases from J, the junction kept 10 bases outside the gene matches. Germline V gives CDR1 SGHAT, CDR2 FQNNGV. This CDR3 is 16 amino acids long.

Input material: PBMCs. The chain carries TRBV11-2 and TRBJ2-1; 9 nucleotides align to TRBD2. The sequence came from a woman between 35 and 50 years old in good health. Some clones in this sample may be carry-over from other donors' samples. The CDR3 region is CASSLRWREGSDEQFF. Written as DNA, the CDR3 is TGTGCCAGCAGCTTACGTTGGCGGGAGGGCTCGGATGAGCAGTTCTTC.